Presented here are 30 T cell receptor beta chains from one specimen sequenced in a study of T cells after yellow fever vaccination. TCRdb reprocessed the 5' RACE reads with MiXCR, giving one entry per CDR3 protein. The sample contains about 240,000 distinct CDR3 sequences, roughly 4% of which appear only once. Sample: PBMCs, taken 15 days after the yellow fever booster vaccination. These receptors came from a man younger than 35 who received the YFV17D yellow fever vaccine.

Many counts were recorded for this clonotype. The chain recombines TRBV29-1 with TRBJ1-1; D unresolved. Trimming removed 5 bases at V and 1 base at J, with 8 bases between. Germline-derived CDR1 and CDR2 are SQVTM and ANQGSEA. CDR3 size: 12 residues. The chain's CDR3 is CSVHDGNTEAFF. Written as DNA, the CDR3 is TGCAGCGTTCACGACGGGAACACTGAAGCTTTCTTT.

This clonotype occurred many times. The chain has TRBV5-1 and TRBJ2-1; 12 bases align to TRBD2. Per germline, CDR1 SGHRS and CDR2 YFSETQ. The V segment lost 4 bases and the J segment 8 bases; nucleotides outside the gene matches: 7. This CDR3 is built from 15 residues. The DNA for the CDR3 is TGCGCCAGCAGCGTAGGGACTAGCGGGCAGGATGAGCAGTTCTTC. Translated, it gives CASSVGTSGQDEQFF.

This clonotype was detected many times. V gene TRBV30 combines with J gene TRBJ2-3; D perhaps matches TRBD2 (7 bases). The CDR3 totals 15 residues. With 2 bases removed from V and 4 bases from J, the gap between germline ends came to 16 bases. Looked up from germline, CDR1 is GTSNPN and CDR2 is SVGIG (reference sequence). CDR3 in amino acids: CAWSKGGGGADTQYF. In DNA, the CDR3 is TGTGCCTGGAGTAAGGGTGGAGGGGGGGCAGATACGCAGTATTTT.

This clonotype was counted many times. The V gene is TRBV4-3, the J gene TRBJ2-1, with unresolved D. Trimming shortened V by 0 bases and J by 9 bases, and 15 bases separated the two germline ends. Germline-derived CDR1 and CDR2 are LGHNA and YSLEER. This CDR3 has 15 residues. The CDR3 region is CASSQDRWAGGEQFF. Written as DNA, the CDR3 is TGCGCCAGCAGCCAAGACCGGTGGGCCGGTGGTGAGCAGTTCTTC.

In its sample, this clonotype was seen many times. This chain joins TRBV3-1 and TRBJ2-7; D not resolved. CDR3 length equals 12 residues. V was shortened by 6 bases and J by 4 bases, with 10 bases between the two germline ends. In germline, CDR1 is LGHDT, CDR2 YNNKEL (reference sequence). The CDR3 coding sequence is TGTGCCAGCAGGCCCGTGCTTTACGAGCAGTACGTC. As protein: CASRPVLYEQYV.

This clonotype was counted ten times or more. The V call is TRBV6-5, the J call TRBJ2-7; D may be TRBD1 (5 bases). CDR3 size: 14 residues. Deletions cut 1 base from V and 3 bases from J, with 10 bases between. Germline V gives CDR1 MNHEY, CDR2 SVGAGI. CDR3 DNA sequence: TGTGCCAGCAGTTACTACGTGACAGACTACGAGCAGTACTTC. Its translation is CASSYYVTDYEQYF.

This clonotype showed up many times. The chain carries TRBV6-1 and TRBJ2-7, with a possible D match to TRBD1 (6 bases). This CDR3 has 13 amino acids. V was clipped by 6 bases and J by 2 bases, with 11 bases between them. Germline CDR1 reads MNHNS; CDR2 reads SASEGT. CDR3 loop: CASRTGLAYEQYV. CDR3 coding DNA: TGTGCCAGCAGAACAGGGCTAGCCTACGAGCAGTACGTC.

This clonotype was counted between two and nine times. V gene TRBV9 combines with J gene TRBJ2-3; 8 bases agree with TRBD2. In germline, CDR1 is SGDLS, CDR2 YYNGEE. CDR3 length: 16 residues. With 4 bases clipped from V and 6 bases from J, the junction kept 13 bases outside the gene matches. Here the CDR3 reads CASSPPRASGSDTQYF. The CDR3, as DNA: TGTGCCAGCAGCCCCCCACGAGCTAGCGGGTCTGATACGCAGTATTTT.

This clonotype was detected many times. The CDR3 DNA is TGTGCCGGGGGACGGGACCTAGAGACCCAGTACTTC. It encodes CAGGRDLETQYF. This chain connects TRBV30 to TRBJ2-5; D assignment may be TRBD1 or TRBD2 (5 bases each). CDR1 GTSNPN and CDR2 SVGIG come from the germline V gene (reference sequence). V was cut by 8 bases and J by 4 bases, with 14 bases left in between. The CDR3 contains 12 residues.

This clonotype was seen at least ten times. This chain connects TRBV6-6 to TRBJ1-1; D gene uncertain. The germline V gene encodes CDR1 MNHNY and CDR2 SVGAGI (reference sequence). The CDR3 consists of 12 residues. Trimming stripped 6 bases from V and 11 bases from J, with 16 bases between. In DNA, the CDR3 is TGTGCCAGCAGCTCCCCCATAACGATCGCTTTCTTT. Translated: CASSSPITIAFF.

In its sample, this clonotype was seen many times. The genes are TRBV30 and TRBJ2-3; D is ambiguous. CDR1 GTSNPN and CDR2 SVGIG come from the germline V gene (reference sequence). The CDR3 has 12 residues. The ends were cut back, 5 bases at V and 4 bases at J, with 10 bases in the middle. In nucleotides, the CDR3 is TGTGCCTGGTCGGAAGGATCAGATACGCAGTATTTT. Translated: CAWSEGSDTQYF.

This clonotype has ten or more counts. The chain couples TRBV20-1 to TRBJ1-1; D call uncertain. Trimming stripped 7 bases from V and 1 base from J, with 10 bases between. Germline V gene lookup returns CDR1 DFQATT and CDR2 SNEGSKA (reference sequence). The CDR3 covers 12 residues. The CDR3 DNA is TGCAGTGTTCCACCGGAGAACACTGAAGCTTTCTTT. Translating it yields CSVPPENTEAFF.

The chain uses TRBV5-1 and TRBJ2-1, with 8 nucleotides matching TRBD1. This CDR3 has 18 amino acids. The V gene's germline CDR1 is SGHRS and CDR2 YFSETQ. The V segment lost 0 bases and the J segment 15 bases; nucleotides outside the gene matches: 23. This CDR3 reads CASSLGWGRQGAFNEVFF. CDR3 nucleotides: TGCGCCAGCAGCTTGGGATGGGGTAGGCAGGGGGCCTTCAATGAGGTGTTCTTC.

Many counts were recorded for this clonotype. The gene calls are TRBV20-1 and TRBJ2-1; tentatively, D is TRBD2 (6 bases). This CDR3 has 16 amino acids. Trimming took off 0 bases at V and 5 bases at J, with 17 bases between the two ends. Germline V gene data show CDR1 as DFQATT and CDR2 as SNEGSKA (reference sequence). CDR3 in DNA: TGCAGTGCTAGAGAATTTAGCGGCGGTGATGACAATGAGCAGTTCTTC. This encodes CSAREFSGGDDNEQFF.

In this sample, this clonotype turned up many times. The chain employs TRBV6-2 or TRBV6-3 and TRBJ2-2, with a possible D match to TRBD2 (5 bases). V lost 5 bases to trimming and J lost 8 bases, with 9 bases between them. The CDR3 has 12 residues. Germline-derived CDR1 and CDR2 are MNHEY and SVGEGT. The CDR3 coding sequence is TGTGCCAGCAGTCCGCCGGGAGGGGAGCTGTTTTTT. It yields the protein CASSPPGGELFF.

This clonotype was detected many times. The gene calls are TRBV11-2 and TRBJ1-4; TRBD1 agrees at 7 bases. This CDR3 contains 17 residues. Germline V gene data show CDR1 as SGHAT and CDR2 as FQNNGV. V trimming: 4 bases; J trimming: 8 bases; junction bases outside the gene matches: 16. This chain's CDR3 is CASSSRAGTEFREKLFF. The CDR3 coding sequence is TGTGCCAGCAGCTCCCGTGCCGGGACAGAGTTTAGGGAAAAACTGTTTTTT.

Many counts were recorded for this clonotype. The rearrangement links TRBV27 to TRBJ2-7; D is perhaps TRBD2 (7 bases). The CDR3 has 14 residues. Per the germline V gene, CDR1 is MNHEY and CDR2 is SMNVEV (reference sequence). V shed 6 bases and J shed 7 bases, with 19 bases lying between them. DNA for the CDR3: TGTGCCAGCAGGCCTAGGGGGGGCCTCTGGGAGCAGTACGTC. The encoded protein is CASRPRGGLWEQYV.

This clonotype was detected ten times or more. The CDR3, as DNA: TGTGCCATCAGTGAGGGGCCAGGATCCTACGAGCAGTACGTC. It specifies CAISEGPGSYEQYV. The chain is built from TRBV10-3 and TRBJ2-7; D is uncertain. Trimming cost V 2 bases and J 1 base, with 9 bases left between them. This CDR3 spans 14 amino acids. The germline gives CDR1 ENHRY, CDR2 SYGVKD.

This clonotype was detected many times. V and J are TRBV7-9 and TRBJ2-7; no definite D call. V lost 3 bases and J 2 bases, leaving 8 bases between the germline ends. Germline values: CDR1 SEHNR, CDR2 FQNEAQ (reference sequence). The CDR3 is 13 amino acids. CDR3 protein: CASSFSHAYEQYF. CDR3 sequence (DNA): TGTGCCAGCAGCTTTTCACATGCCTACGAGCAGTACTTC.

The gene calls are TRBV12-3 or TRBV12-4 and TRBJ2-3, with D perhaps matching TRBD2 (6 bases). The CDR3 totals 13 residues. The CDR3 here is CAIDPRGTDTQYF. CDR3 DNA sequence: TGTGCGATCGACCCGCGGGGTACAGATACGCAGTATTTT.

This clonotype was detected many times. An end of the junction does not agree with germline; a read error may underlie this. The CDR3 DNA is TGTGCTAGCAGCTTAGAGGTCGCCTCAGGGTCAGATACGCAGTATTTT. Its protein is CASSLEVASGSDTQYF. This rearrangement joins TRBV7-7 to TRBJ2-3; D may be TRBD1 (5 bases). The germline V gene encodes CDR1 SSHAT and CDR2 FNYEAQ (reference sequence). This CDR3 is built from 16 residues.

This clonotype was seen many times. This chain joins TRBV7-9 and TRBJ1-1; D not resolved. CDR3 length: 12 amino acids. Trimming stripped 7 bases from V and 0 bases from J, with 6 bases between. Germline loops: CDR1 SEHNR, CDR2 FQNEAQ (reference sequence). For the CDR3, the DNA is TGTGCCAGCACCGAGATGAACACTGAAGCTTTCTTT. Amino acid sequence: CASTEMNTEAFF.

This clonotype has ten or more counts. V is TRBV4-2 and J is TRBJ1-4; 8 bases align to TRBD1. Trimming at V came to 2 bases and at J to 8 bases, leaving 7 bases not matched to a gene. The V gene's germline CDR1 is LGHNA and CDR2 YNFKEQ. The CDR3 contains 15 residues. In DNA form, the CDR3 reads TGTGCCAGCAGCCAATGGACAGGGTTTAGGGAAAAACTGTTTTTT. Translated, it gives CASSQWTGFREKLFF.

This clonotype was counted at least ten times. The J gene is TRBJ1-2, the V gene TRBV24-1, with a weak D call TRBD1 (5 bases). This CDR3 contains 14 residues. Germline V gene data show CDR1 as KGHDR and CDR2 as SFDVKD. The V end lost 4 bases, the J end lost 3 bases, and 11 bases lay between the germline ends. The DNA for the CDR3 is TGTGCCACCAGTGAATCCGGGACCGACTATGGCTACACCTTC. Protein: CATSESGTDYGYTF.

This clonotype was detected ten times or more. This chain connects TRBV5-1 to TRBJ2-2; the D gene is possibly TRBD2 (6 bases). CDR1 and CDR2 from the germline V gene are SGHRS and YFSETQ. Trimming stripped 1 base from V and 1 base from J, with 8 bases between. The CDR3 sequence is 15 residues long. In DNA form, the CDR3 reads TGCGCCAGCAGCTTGCTCGGGGGGAACACCGGGGAGCTGTTTTTT. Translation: CASSLLGGNTGELFF.

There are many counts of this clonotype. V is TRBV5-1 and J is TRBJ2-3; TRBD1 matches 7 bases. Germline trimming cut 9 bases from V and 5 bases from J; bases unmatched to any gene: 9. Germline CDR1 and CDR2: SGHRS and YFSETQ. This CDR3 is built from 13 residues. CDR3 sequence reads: CATYLYRGDTQYF. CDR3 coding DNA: TGCGCCACCTACTTATACAGGGGAGATACGCAGTATTTT.

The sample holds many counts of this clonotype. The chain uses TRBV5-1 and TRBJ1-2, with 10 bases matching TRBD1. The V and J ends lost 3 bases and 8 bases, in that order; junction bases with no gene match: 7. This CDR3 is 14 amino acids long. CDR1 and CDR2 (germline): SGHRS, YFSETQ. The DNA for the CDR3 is TGCGCCAGCAGCTATGGGGGGACAGGGGACGGCTACACCTTC. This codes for CASSYGGTGDGYTF.

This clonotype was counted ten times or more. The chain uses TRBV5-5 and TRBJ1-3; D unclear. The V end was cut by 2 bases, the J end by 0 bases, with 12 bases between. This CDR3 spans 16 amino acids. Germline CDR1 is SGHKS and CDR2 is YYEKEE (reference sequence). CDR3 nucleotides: TGTGCCAGCAGCTTAACACGCTACCTCTCTGGAAACACCATATATTTT. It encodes CASSLTRYLSGNTIYF.

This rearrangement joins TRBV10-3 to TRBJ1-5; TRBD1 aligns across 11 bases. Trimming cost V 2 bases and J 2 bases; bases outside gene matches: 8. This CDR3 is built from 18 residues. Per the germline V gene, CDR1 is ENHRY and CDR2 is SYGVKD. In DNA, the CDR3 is TGTGCCATCAGTGAGGGAAGGGACAGGGGGATGGGCAATCAGCCCCAGCATTTT. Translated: CAISEGRDRGMGNQPQHF.

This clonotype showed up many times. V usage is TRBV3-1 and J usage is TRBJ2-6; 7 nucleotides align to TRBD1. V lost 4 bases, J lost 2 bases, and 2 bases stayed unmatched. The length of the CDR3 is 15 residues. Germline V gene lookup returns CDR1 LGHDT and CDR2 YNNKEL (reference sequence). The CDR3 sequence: CASSPDRAGANVLTF. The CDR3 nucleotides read TGTGCCAGCAGCCCCGACAGGGCTGGGGCCAACGTCCTGACTTTC.